These 12 T cell receptor beta chains originate from one sample sequenced in a study of T cell repertoires in cytomegalovirus infection. The antigens for these receptors are not known. TCRdb reanalysed the reads using MiXCR and keeps one entry per CDR3 protein. The table lists about a million distinct CDR3 sequences, around 32% of them singletons. The sample was cultured CD8+ T cells from PBMCs, taken from culture after CMV antigen stimulation. These receptor sequences come from a human donor in good health (CMV status not recorded). Some clones in this sample may be carry-over from other donors' samples.

In its sample, this clonotype was seen a few times. The chain combines TRBV9 with TRBJ1-1; 7 bases match TRBD1. The CDR3 contains 13 residues. Unmatched junction bases numbered 3, after V lost 3 bases and J lost 4 bases. Per the germline V gene, CDR1 is SGDLS and CDR2 is YYNGEE. The chain's CDR3 is CASSAGGVTEAFF. In DNA form, the CDR3 reads TGTGCCAGCAGCGCAGGGGGAGTCACTGAAGCTTTCTTT.

A few counts support this clonotype. The V call is TRBV4-3, the J call TRBJ2-5, with unresolved D. This CDR3 has 15 amino acids. Trimming took 0 bases from V and 6 from J, leaving 14 bases between them. Germline V gene data show CDR1 as LGHNA and CDR2 as YSLEER. The CDR3 sequence is CASSQDIGPRQTQYF. CDR3 coding DNA: TGCGCCAGCAGCCAAGATATCGGCCCTCGTCAGACCCAGTACTTC.

This clonotype was seen only a few times. The chain recombines TRBV6-8 with TRBJ2-2; D unresolved. The CDR3 extends over 12 amino acids. Germline V gives CDR1 MNHGY, CDR2 SAAAGT. Trimming cost V 6 bases and J 2 bases, with 4 bases left between them. Here the CDR3 reads CASRVNTGELFF. The CDR3 bases are TGTGCCAGCAGGGTTAACACCGGGGAGCTGTTTTTT.

The rearrangement links TRBV29-1 to TRBJ1-2; no firm D call. CDR3 length: 12 residues. CDR1 is SQVTM and CDR2 is ANQGSEA in the germline V gene. Trimming pared 1 base from V and 4 bases from J, leaving 7 bases between. The CDR3 DNA reads as TGCAGCGTTGAAGGGGAATCCTATGGCTACACCTTC. Translating gives CSVEGESYGYTF.

The CDR3 spells CASSQALRTDTQYF. The CDR3 bases are TGCGCCAGCAGCCAAGCCTTACGCACAGATACGCAGTATTTT. This sequence joins TRBV4-1 and TRBJ2-3; D gene unclear. In germline, CDR1 is MGHRA, CDR2 YSYEKL. The CDR3 is 14 amino acids. Trimming took 1 base from V and 1 from J, leaving 6 bases between them.

V is TRBV6-8 and J is TRBJ2-3, with 9 bases matching TRBD1. CDR1 is MNHGY and CDR2 is SAAAGT in the germline V gene. Losses at the gene ends were 6 bases for V and 4 bases for J; bases not matched to a gene: 8. The CDR3 is 15 amino acids. The CDR3 DNA sequence: TGTGCCAGCAGGTTGGGACAGGGATTGCCAGATACGCAGTATTTT. This translates into CASRLGQGLPDTQYF.

The chain is built from TRBV7-8 and TRBJ2-7; 9 bases map to TRBD1. V lost 2 bases, J lost 0 bases, and 14 bases stayed unmatched. Germline CDR1 SGHVS, CDR2 FQNEAQ. The CDR3 spans 19 residues. CDR3 residues: CASSLWESRGQGFSYEQYF. The CDR3 nucleotides read TGTGCCAGCAGCTTATGGGAGTCCCGGGGACAGGGATTCTCCTACGAGCAGTACTTC.

J is TRBJ2-7 and V is TRBV6-2 or TRBV6-3, with D perhaps matching TRBD2 (5 bases). Germline V gene sequence: CDR1 MNHEY, CDR2 SVGEGT. This CDR3 comprises 15 residues. Trimming left V 4 bases short and J 2 bases short, with 15 bases between. The CDR3 here is CASSFSGNPAYEQYV. The CDR3, as DNA: TGTGCCAGCAGTTTCTCGGGAAACCCTGCCTACGAGCAGTACGTC.

The rearrangement joins TRBV20-1 to TRBJ1-5; D not resolved. CDR3 size: 12 residues. Looked up from germline, CDR1 is DFQATT and CDR2 is SNEGSKA (reference sequence). Trimming shortened V by 3 bases and J by 8 bases, and 11 bases separated the two germline ends. The CDR3 DNA reads as TGCAGTGCTAGCAAGGCCCGTGAGCCCCAGCATTTT. It encodes CSASKAREPQHF.

There are a few counts of this clonotype. The gene calls are TRBV6-6 and TRBJ1-1; TRBD1 might be the D (6 bases). V was pared by 7 bases and J by 7 bases, with 16 bases between. The CDR3 contains 13 residues. The germline CDR1 and CDR2 sequences are MNHNY and SVGAGI (reference sequence). CDR3: CASNPSTGVEAFF. In DNA, the CDR3 is TGTGCCAGCAATCCTTCGACAGGCGTTGAAGCTTTCTTT.

The V and J genes are TRBV7-4 and TRBJ1-1; D is perhaps TRBD1 (5 bases). Looked up from germline, CDR1 is SGHVT and CDR2 is SQSDAQ. V lost 1 base, J lost 10 bases, and 13 bases lay in between. There are 13 residues in the CDR3. CDR3 sequence reads: CASSLENTGTAFF. CDR3 nucleotide sequence: TGTGCCAGCAGCTTAGAAAATACTGGGACAGCTTTCTTT.

The chain couples TRBV11-2 to TRBJ2-7; the D gene is possibly TRBD2 (6 bases). CDR1 and CDR2 from the germline V gene are SGHAT and FQNNGV. Trimming removed 5 bases at V and 9 bases at J, with 26 bases between. The CDR3 extends over 16 amino acids. The CDR3 loop reads CASSLAPSERANGQYV. The CDR3 DNA follows: TGTGCCAGCAGCCTCGCCCCTAGCGAAAGGGCCAATGGGCAGTACGTC.